This T cell receptor (beta chain) originates from a study of a mutant IDH1 vaccine in newly diagnosed glioma. For the study at large: Onset of vaccination occurred 4-6 weeks following radiotherapy alone, or with temozolomide cycles. Treated patients had a mean age of 40.4 years and a roughly 60% male, about 40% female split. General study findings and limits: Top-clonotype changes in peripheral T cells seemed unrelated to pseudoprogression.

With regard to this clone: Its antigen is unknown.

The time point was: week 5, during vaccination. The vaccine gave 300 ug of a 20-mer mutant IDH1 peptide subcutaneously per dose. There were new WHO grade 3 or 4 astrocytomas in the donors, and these were IDH1-mutant and ATRX-lost. TCRdb's table, derived via immunoSEQ multiplex PCR, lists solely in-frame clones and lacks some. The repertoire holds 32,000 or so clones, with roughly 87% as singletons. This sequence was found in a woman aged 40 to 55 with glioma. Some clones in this sample may be carry-over from other donors' samples. Material: peripheral blood mononuclear cells (PBMCs), obtained from a glioma patient whose treatment included an IDH1 peptide vaccine.

This CDR3 is CASSLTGGGELFF. CDR3 sequence (DNA): TGTGCCAGCAGCTTAACAGGGGGCGGGGAGCTGTTTTTT. This rearrangement joins TRBV11-2 to TRBJ2-2; 8 bases fit TRBD1. The junction had 0 bases not matched to a gene; V was cut back by 2 bases and J by 7 bases. This CDR3 is 13 amino acids long. Germline loops: CDR1 SGHAT, CDR2 FQNNGV. The entire variable domain, with the rest obtained from reference TRBV11-2 and TRBJ2-2, is as follows: EAGVAQSPRYKIIEKRQSVAFWCNPISGHATLYWYQQILGQGPKLLIQFQNNGVVDDSQLPKDRFSAERLKGVDSTLKIQPAKLEDSAVYLCASSLTGGGELFFGEGSRLTVL.